This paragraph covers one TCR beta chain sequence. In the original workflow: Estimates of nucleated cell counts were drawn from the amplification of reference gene primers. The protocol was immunoSEQ multiplex PCR, while the TCRdb copy is restricted to in-frame clones and leaves out a portion. V and J calls and clone size are given by that table; D and trimming were obtained from the DNA. The table includes about 270,000 clones, roughly 83% detected once. The CDR3 has 12 amino acids. Looked up from germline, CDR1 is GTSNPN and CDR2 is SVGIG (reference sequence). V was trimmed by 7 bases and J by 8 bases, leaving 15 bases between them. These data originate in a study of blood T cell repertoires in COVID-19. Study background: Sample material is recorded as cDNA or gDNA derived from T cells, B-cell-depleted T cells, or PBMCs.

Patients in Seattle were enrolled during active infection, then followed longitudinally. This rearrangement joins TRBV30 to TRBJ1-3; D remains unclear. The TCR originated in a human donor with COVID-19, enrolled during active disease. The donor label of this sample is uncertain. Sequencing was carried out using peripheral blood. This CDR3 reads CAFHTPADTIYF. CDR3 in DNA: TGTGCCTTCCACACCCCCGCGGACACCATATATTTT.